The clone carrying this T cell receptor (beta chain) was observed many times. This record belongs to a study of tumor and adjacent non-tumor tissue in lung cancer. This sample's RNA came from whole unsorted tissue. The normal lung tissue was taken more than 3 cm from the tumor edge. TCRbeta libraries were built with three rounds of nested PCR, modified from ARM-PCR. TCRdb used MiXCR to reprocess the multiplex PCR reads, holding one entry per CDR3 protein. The sample records nearly 50,000 distinct CDR3 sequences, about 68% being singletons. V lost 4 bases, J lost 0 bases, and 13 bases lay in between. Germline V CDR1 and CDR2: ENHRY, SYGVKD. The CDR3 contains 17 residues.

This receptor was identified in a woman in her 70s with non-small cell lung cancer. Sample: distant non-tumor lung tissue. The chain links TRBV10-3 to TRBJ2-6; possibly TRBD2 for D (6 bases). The CDR3, as DNA: TGTGCCATCAGTGTTGGGGGGTTACTCTCTGGGGCCAACGTCCTGACTTTC. Its protein is CAISVGGLLSGANVLTF.